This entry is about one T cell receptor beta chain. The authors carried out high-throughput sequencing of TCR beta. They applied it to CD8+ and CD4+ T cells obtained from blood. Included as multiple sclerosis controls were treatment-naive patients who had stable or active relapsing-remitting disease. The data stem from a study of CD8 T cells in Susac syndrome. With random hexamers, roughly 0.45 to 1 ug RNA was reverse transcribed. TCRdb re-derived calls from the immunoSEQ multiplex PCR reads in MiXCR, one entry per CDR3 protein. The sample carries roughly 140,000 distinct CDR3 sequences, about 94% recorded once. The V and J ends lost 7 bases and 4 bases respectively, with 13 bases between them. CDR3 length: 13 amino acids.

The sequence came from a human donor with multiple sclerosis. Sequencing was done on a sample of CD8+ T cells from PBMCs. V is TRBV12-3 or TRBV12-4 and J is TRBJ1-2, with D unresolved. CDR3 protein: CASTPVITYGYTF. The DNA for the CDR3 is TGTGCCAGCACCCCAGTGATAACCTATGGCTACACCTTC.